This T cell receptor beta chain emerged from a study of blood T cell repertoires in COVID-19. Study-level background: The United States, Italy and Spain supplied acute and convalescent COVID-19 samples.

The repertoire was sequenced with immunoSEQ multiplex PCR; TCRdb's copy has only in-frame clones and lacks some. The profile shows about 220,000 clones, 80% to 85% of them singletons. Sequenced sample: peripheral blood. The origin of this receptor is a woman aged 55-75 years who had recovered from COVID-19.

Here the CDR3 DNA reads TGTGCCAGCAGTGGAGGACAGGGTGAGACCCAGTACTTC. Translation: CASSGGQGETQYF. The V and J genes are TRBV2 and TRBJ2-5; 8 bases align to TRBD1. The germline CDR1 and CDR2 sequences are SNHLY and FYNNEI. V gave up 4 bases and J gave up 5 bases; unmatched junction bases: 3. CDR3 length: 13 amino acids.